This paragraph reports one T cell receptor (beta chain). The data belong to a study of blood T cell repertoires in COVID-19. This CDR3 has 16 amino acids. Germline trimming cut 4 bases from V and 6 bases from J; bases unmatched to any gene: 11. Germline lookup yields CDR1 SGHRS and CDR2 YFSETQ. Sequencing was performed with immunoSEQ multiplex PCR; in TCRdb, only in-frame clones are kept and a portion is missing. The table records more than 80,000 clones, around 78% of them present only once. The source is a man older than 75 with COVID-19, enrolled during active disease. Sequenced sample: peripheral blood. The chain combines TRBV5-1 with TRBJ2-2; 8 bases are a match to TRBD1. The CDR3 bases are TGCGCCAGCAGCGGTGACAGGGGCCGCAGGGCCGGGGAGCTGTTTTTT. This sequence encodes CASSGDRGRRAGELFF.